The 24 T cell receptor beta chains below come from one sample, sequenced in a study of cytomegalovirus exposure and HLA in healthy donors. The PCR had 60 Vbeta and 13 Jbeta primers. Assay used: immunoSEQ multiplex PCR; TCRdb lists only in-frame clones, some missing. The repertoire holds about 140,000 clones, with around two thirds as singletons. The specimen was PBMCs. Every receptor here comes from a man younger than 40 in good health and CMV-seropositive.

V usage is TRBV12-5 and J usage is TRBJ1-4, with unresolved D. Germline V gene data show CDR1 as LGHNT and CDR2 as FRNRAP. The CDR3 loop spans 13 amino acids. V lost 4 bases to trimming and J lost 8 bases, with 11 bases between them. The DNA for the CDR3 is TGTGCTAGTGGTTCGAGAGGTGAGGAAAAACTGTTTTTT. It specifies CASGSRGEEKLFF.

This chain uses TRBV2 with TRBJ1-3, with D unresolved. The CDR3 is made up of 13 amino acids. Germline CDR1 is SNHLY and CDR2 is FYNNEI. V was cut by 4 bases and J by 10 bases, with 14 bases left in between. The chain's CDR3 is CASSGAAAGTIYF. Here the CDR3 DNA reads TGTGCCAGCAGTGGGGCAGCCGCCGGAACCATATATTTT. The entire variable domain, with the rest obtained from reference TRBV2 and TRBJ1-3, is as follows: EPEVTQTPSHQVTQMGQEVILRCVPISNHLYFYWYRQILGQKVEFLVSFYNNEISEKSEIFDDQFSVERPDGSNFTLKIRSTKLEDSAMYFCASSGAAAGTIYFGEGSWLTVV.

The rearrangement links TRBV29-1 to TRBJ2-7, with TRBD1 identical over 8 bases. CDR1 is SQVTM, CDR2 ANQGSEA, per germline. V was pared by 7 bases and J by 3 bases, with 8 bases of the junction left unmatched. This CDR3 contains 13 residues. CDR3 in DNA: TGCAGCGCTCTGGACAGGGAAAACTACGAGCAGTACTTC. Residues: CSALDRENYEQYF.

The chain employs TRBV30 and TRBJ1-1; no firm D call. Germline CDR1 GTSNPN, CDR2 SVGIG (reference sequence). V was shortened by 4 bases and J by 2 bases, with 8 bases between the two germline ends. The CDR3 spans 12 residues. The CDR3 loop reads CAWTGLNTEAFF. Written as DNA, the CDR3 is TGTGCCTGGACAGGACTTAACACTGAAGCTTTCTTT.

This chain connects TRBV2 to TRBJ2-7; a possible D gene is TRBD2 (6 bases). V shed 7 bases and J shed 3 bases, with 7 bases lying between them. The V gene's germline CDR1 is SNHLY and CDR2 FYNNEI. CDR3 length: 11 amino acids. The CDR3 DNA is TGTGCCAGCACGCGGGGCTACGAGCAGTACTTC. Amino acids: CASTRGYEQYF.

This chain uses TRBV11-2 with TRBJ2-1, with 7 bases aligning to TRBD2. The trim removed 0 bases at V and 5 bases at J, leaving 4 bases unmatched. The CDR3 extends over 15 amino acids. Germline V gives CDR1 SGHAT, CDR2 FQNNGV. The CDR3 coding sequence is TGTGCCAGCAGCTTAGACGGCAGCGGGAACAATGAGCAGTTCTTC. This gives the protein CASSLDGSGNNEQFF.

This clone came up a few times. This chain links TRBV7-3 with TRBJ2-2, with D tentatively TRBD1 (5 bases). CDR1 SGHTA and CDR2 FQGTGA come from the germline V gene. Trimming pared 2 bases from V and 4 bases from J, leaving 11 bases between. The CDR3 consists of 15 residues. The chain's CDR3 is CASSLQGASTGELFF. Written as DNA, the CDR3 is TGTGCCAGCAGCTTACAGGGTGCGAGCACCGGGGAGCTGTTTTTT. The full variable domain, with the rest looked up from reference TRBV7-3 and TRBJ2-2, is GAGVSQTPSNKVTEKGKYVELRCDPISGHTALYWYRQSLGQGPEFLIYFQGTGAADDSGLPNDRFFAVRPEGSVSTLKIQRTERGDSAVYLCASSLQGASTGELFFGEGSRLTVL.

The J gene is TRBJ2-5, the V gene TRBV2; D perhaps matches TRBD2 (6 bases). Near its end, the DNA agrees better with TRBJ2-7, so the J call may be wrong. CDR3 size: 13 residues. Germline CDR1 reads SNHLY; CDR2 reads FYNNEI. CDR3: CASRGTGAYEQYF. CDR3 DNA: TGTGCCAGCAGAGGGACTGGGGCCTACGAGCAGTACTTC.

The CDR3 here is CASSVLGGGRTYEQYF. The CDR3 nucleotides are TGTGCCAGCAGCGTATTAGGAGGAGGACGAACCTACGAGCAGTACTTC. V and J are TRBV27 and TRBJ2-7; D perhaps matches TRBD2 (5 bases). CDR1 and CDR2 (germline): MNHEY, SMNVEV (reference sequence). Trimming pared 6 bases from V and 2 bases from J, leaving 20 bases between. This CDR3 comprises 16 residues.

The chain has TRBV10-3 and TRBJ1-1; D unresolved. Germline CDR1 is ENHRY and CDR2 is SYGVKD. Between the trimmed V and J ends, which lost 8 bases and 5 bases, there was a span of 12 bases. The CDR3 is 12 amino acids. DNA for the CDR3: TGTGCCATCGGGGAAAGGGAGACTGAAGCTTTCTTT. Its protein is CAIGERETEAFF.

The rearrangement joins TRBV11-2 to TRBJ2-7; D is possibly TRBD1 (6 bases). Germline-derived CDR1 and CDR2 are SGHAT and FQNNGV. V was trimmed by 0 bases and J by 2 bases, leaving 11 bases between them. This CDR3 has 15 amino acids. The CDR3: CASSLDSRGTYEQYF. The CDR3 DNA sequence: TGTGCCAGCAGCTTAGATTCCAGGGGTACCTACGAGCAGTACTTC.

The rearrangement links TRBV6-1 to TRBJ2-7; 10 bases map to TRBD2. Trimming cost V 3 bases and J 4 bases; bases outside gene matches: 9. There are 16 residues in the CDR3. Germline-derived CDR1 and CDR2 are MNHNS and SASEGT. The CDR3 spells CASSDPRASGSYEQYF. The DNA of the CDR3 is TGTGCCAGCAGTGACCCCCGGGCTAGCGGGAGTTACGAGCAGTACTTC.

V usage is TRBV13 and J usage is TRBJ2-3, with 12 bases fitting TRBD1. Germline CDR1 PRHDT, CDR2 FYEKMQ (reference sequence). CDR3 size: 16 residues. V lost 6 bases and J lost 9; bases outside the gene matches: 13. DNA of the CDR3: TGTGCCAGCAGTCTTCGGGGGGGACAGGGGGCAGGGACGCAGTATTTT. As protein: CASSLRGGQGAGTQYF.

Worth noting for this clone: Relative to the germline gene, one junction end is altered; a read error may explain this. The chain combines TRBV28 with TRBJ1-1; D is possibly TRBD1 (6 bases). This CDR3 contains 12 residues. The germline gives CDR1 MDHEN, CDR2 SYDVKM. In DNA, the CDR3 is TGTGCCAGCAGATACTGGGACACGGAAGCTTTCTTT. Its translation: CASRYWDTEAFF.

The V call is TRBV7-9, the J call TRBJ2-7; TRBD1 aligns across 12 bases. V shed 3 bases, J shed 5 bases, and the junction held 8 bases outside the gene matches. The CDR3 is made up of 16 amino acids. Germline V gene sequence: CDR1 SEHNR, CDR2 FQNEAQ (reference sequence). CDR3 in amino acids: CASSLVGQGAFHEQYF. For the CDR3, the DNA is TGTGCCAGCAGCTTGGTGGGACAGGGGGCGTTTCACGAGCAGTACTTC.

This clone was recorded a few times. The CDR3 nucleotides read TGCGCCAGCAGTGATCCGGCTAGCGCCCACTACGAGCAGTACTTC. Amino acids: CASSDPASAHYEQYF. The rearrangement uses TRBV10-2 and TRBJ2-7, with a tentative D call TRBD2 (6 bases). The germline V gene encodes CDR1 WSHSY and CDR2 SAAADI. V lost 3 bases to trimming and J lost 3 bases, with 15 bases between them. This CDR3 is 15 amino acids long.

This clone was seen more than once but under ten times. Here the CDR3 DNA reads TGTGCCAGCAGTGATTCGGCGGGAGAATACAATGAGCAGTTCTTC. Translated: CASSDSAGEYNEQFF. The chain has TRBV6-4 and TRBJ2-1, with 7 positions matching TRBD2. The CDR3 covers 15 residues. Germline trimming cut 3 bases from V and 4 bases from J; bases unmatched to any gene: 6. Per germline, CDR1 MRHNA and CDR2 SNTAGT.

Note on this clone: The same CDR3 arises from other DNA sequences in this sample as well. CDR3 in amino acids: CASSPGQHNQPQHF. DNA for the CDR3: TGTGCCAGCTCACCGGGACAGCACAATCAGCCCCAGCATTTT. V gene TRBV18 combines with J gene TRBJ1-5, with 7 bases identical to TRBD1. This CDR3 comprises 14 residues. Germline V gene lookup returns CDR1 KGHSH and CDR2 LQKENI. J was trimmed by 3 bases and V by 3 bases; bases with no gene match: 2.

This clone was detected only once. The rearrangement uses TRBV7-9 and TRBJ2-7; TRBD2 is a possible D gene (6 bases). Trimming cost V 4 bases and J 4 bases, with 20 bases left between them. Germline loops: CDR1 SEHNR, CDR2 FQNEAQ (reference sequence). The CDR3 extends over 16 amino acids. This CDR3 reads CASSSDRGVRGYEQYF. The CDR3 DNA is TGTGCCAGCAGCTCCGATCGGGGCGTCCGGGGGTACGAGCAGTACTTC.

This chain joins TRBV5-1 and TRBJ2-5; the match to TRBD1 covers 7 bases. Germline trimming cut 3 bases from V and 7 bases from J; bases unmatched to any gene: 15. The CDR3 extends over 16 amino acids. CDR1 and CDR2 (germline): SGHRS, YFSETQ. The CDR3: CASSWLPGTDRRTQYF. The DNA for the CDR3 is TGCGCCAGCAGCTGGCTTCCCGGGACAGACCGCCGGACCCAGTACTTC.

A few counts support this clone. The J gene is TRBJ1-2, the V gene TRBV5-6; D is ambiguous. Germline loops: CDR1 SGHDT, CDR2 YYEEEE. V dropped 2 bases and J dropped 4 bases, with 9 bases sitting between them. The CDR3 covers 13 residues. CDR3 sequence reads: CASSFQDTYGYTF. The CDR3 region has the DNA TGTGCCAGCAGCTTCCAGGATACCTATGGCTACACCTTC.

This clone occurred once. The genes are TRBV5-5 and TRBJ2-2; D might be TRBD1 (5 bases). Germline V gene data show CDR1 as SGHKS and CDR2 as YYEKEE (reference sequence). This CDR3 spans 15 amino acids. The V end lost 0 bases, the J end lost 5 bases, and 11 bases lay between the germline ends. The chain's CDR3 is CASSLGSRETGELFF. The CDR3 bases are TGTGCCAGCAGCTTGGGTAGCAGGGAAACCGGGGAGCTGTTTTTT. Filled out from reference TRBV5-5 and TRBJ2-2, the complete variable domain reads DAGVTQSPTHLIKTRGQQVTLRCSPISGHKSVSWYQQVLGQGPQFIFQYYEKEERGRGNFPDRFSARQFPNYSSELNVNALLLGDSALYLCASSLGSRETGELFFGEGSRLTVL.

Regarding this clone: At one boundary the junction diverges from the germline segment, which might be a read error. Other nucleotide sequences from this sample produce the same CDR3. V usage is TRBV29-1 and J usage is TRBJ2-2; 10 positions match TRBD2. The CDR3 sequence is 14 residues long. Germline values: CDR1 SQVTM, CDR2 ANQGSEA. CDR3 loop: CSVLAGDFTGELFF. CDR3 in DNA: TGCAGCGTCCTAGCGGGAGACTTCACCGGGGAGTTGTTTTTT.

This clone was seen only a few times. CDR3 coding DNA: TGTGCCAGTCAGGGTGACACTGAAGCTTTCTTT. Its protein is CASQGDTEAFF. The rearrangement links TRBV18 to TRBJ1-1; TRBD1 might be the D (5 bases). The CDR3 is 11 amino acids. Germline values: CDR1 KGHSH, CDR2 LQKENI. V dropped 9 bases and J dropped 3 bases, with 8 bases sitting between them.